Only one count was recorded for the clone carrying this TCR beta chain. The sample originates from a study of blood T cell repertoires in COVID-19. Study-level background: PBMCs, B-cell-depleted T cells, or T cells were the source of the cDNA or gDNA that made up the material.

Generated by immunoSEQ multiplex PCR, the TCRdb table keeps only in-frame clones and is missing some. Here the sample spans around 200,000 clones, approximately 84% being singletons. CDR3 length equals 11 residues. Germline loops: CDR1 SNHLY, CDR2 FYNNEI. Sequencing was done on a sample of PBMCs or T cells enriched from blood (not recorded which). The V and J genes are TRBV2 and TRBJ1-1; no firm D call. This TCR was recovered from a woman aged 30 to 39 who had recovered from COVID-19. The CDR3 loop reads CAQLRGTEAFF. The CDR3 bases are TGTGCACAGCTTCGTGGGACTGAAGCTTTCTTT.